Each of the 25 T cell receptor beta chains below was sequenced from the same sample in a study of cytomegalovirus exposure and HLA in healthy donors. Vbeta (60) and Jbeta (13) primers were used in the PCR. Only in-frame clones appear in the TCRdb table, and some are missing; sequencing was by immunoSEQ multiplex PCR. The table shows 75,000 to 90,000 clones, with approximately 79% occurring only once. Sequencing was performed on PBMCs. These receptors all stem from a human donor in good health.

Of note for this clone: One end of the junction does not line up with germline, which may come from a read error. The V call is TRBV4-3, the J call TRBJ1-6; 8 nucleotides agree with TRBD1. Looked up from germline, CDR1 is LGHNA and CDR2 is YSLEER. The CDR3 runs 16 residues. The chain's CDR3 is CASSQEGTGINSPLNF. CDR3 coding DNA: TGCGCCAGCAGCCAAGAGGGGACAGGCATTAATTCACCCCTCAACTTT.

The rearrangement joins TRBV7-2 to TRBJ2-7, with a weak D call TRBD2 (6 bases). The germline V gene has CDR1 SGHTA and CDR2 FQGNSA. The CDR3 contains 13 residues. Trimming removed 5 bases at V and 1 base at J, with 9 bases between. CDR3 DNA: TGTGCCAGCAGCCCGGGACTTTCCTACGAGCAGTACTTC. It yields the protein CASSPGLSYEQYF.

V is TRBV18 and J is TRBJ1-4; D not resolved. V lost 1 base to trimming and J lost 10 bases, with 13 bases between them. Looked up from germline, CDR1 is KGHSH and CDR2 is LQKENI. The CDR3 has 14 residues. Here the CDR3 reads CASSPRAEGGKLFF. DNA for the CDR3: TGTGCCAGCTCACCACGAGCGGAGGGAGGAAAACTGTTTTTT.

V is TRBV6-5 and J is TRBJ1-3; 7 bases align to TRBD1. The CDR3 consists of 14 residues. Germline V gene data show CDR1 as MNHEY and CDR2 as SVGAGI. V lost 4 bases and J lost 2; bases outside the gene matches: 2. CDR3 region: CASSSDRPGNTIYF. As DNA, the CDR3 is TGTGCCAGCAGTTCGGACAGGCCTGGAAACACCATATATTTT.

The chain couples TRBV6-5 to TRBJ2-1; the D gene is possibly TRBD1 (6 bases). V was trimmed by 6 bases and J by 7 bases, leaving 10 bases between them. The CDR3 extends over 12 amino acids. Germline CDR1 reads MNHEY; CDR2 reads SVGAGI. CDR3 loop: CASRKQGNEQFF. CDR3 in DNA: TGTGCCAGCAGGAAGCAGGGGAATGAGCAGTTCTTC.

This clone was observed a few times. The rearrangement joins TRBV2 to TRBJ1-2; D gene unclear. This CDR3 contains 13 residues. V lost 4 bases, J lost 4 bases, and 10 bases lay in between. CDR1 is SNHLY, CDR2 FYNNEI, per germline. The CDR3 DNA reads TGTGCCAGCAGTGCCCGGAGTAGCTATGGCTACACCTTC. It specifies CASSARSSYGYTF.

The chain joins TRBV29-1 to TRBJ2-1; 12 bases are a match to TRBD2. CDR3 length: 16 residues. From germline, CDR1 is SQVTM and CDR2 ANQGSEA. Unmatched junction bases numbered 13, after V lost 7 bases and J lost 6 bases. CDR3 nucleotides: TGCAGCGCATCTTCTAGCGGGGGGGCAGGGGTCAATGAGCAGTTCTTC. It codes for CSASSSGGAGVNEQFF.

The V and J genes are TRBV4-3 and TRBJ1-4; D is uncertain. The CDR3 has 18 amino acids. CDR1 is LGHNA and CDR2 is YSLEER in the germline V gene. V lost 0 bases and J lost 0, with 14 bases in between. The CDR3, as DNA: TGCGCCAGCAGCCAAGAGTGGCGGGCAGATGCAACTAATGAAAAACTGTTTTTT. This encodes CASSQEWRADATNEKLFF.

This clone turned up a few times. This chain joins TRBV14 and TRBJ1-1, with a possible D match to TRBD1 (5 bases). V was shortened by 0 bases and J by 4 bases, with 12 bases between the two germline ends. The CDR3 totals 15 residues. CDR1 and CDR2 from the germline V gene are SGHDN and FVKESK. CDR3 amino acids: CASSQEGALGTEAFF. The CDR3 nucleotides read TGTGCCAGCAGCCAAGAAGGGGCGCTGGGCACTGAAGCTTTCTTT.

As concerns this clone: The germline gene is not matched at one end of the junction; a read error may be the cause. J is TRBJ1-2 and V is TRBV28; D remains unclear. The CDR3 is 11 amino acids. The germline V gene has CDR1 MDHEN and CDR2 SYDVKM. In DNA form, the CDR3 reads TGTGCCAGCAGGGCTAACTATGGCTACCCCTTC. It encodes CASRANYGYPF.

The genes are TRBV6-5 and TRBJ1-2, with D tentatively TRBD1 (6 bases). Germline-derived CDR1 and CDR2 are MNHEY and SVGAGI. The CDR3 length is 12 residues. Trimming removed 6 bases from V and 5 bases from J, with 10 bases in between. The CDR3: CASSDQGYGYTF. CDR3 nucleotides: TGTGCCAGCAGCGACCAGGGGTATGGCTACACCTTC.

The rearrangement uses TRBV18 and TRBJ1-5, with a tentative D call TRBD1 (6 bases). CDR1 is KGHSH, CDR2 LQKENI, per germline. V lost 4 bases to trimming and J lost 0 bases, with 16 bases between them. The CDR3 is 17 residues long. The CDR3 coding sequence is TGTGCCAGCTCACGGGGAGAGGGGGACCATAGCAATCAGCCCCAGCATTTT. Amino acid sequence: CASSRGEGDHSNQPQHF.

The chain has TRBV4-3 and TRBJ2-5; 8 bases are shared with TRBD1. V dropped 4 bases and J dropped 5; count of bases not matched to a gene: 3. The germline V gene encodes CDR1 LGHNA and CDR2 YSLEER. This CDR3 comprises 13 residues. The CDR3 sequence: CASSRGQGETQYF. The DNA for the CDR3 is TGCGCCAGCAGCCGCGGACAGGGTGAGACCCAGTACTTC.

V gene TRBV5-4 combines with J gene TRBJ2-1; the match to TRBD1 covers 7 bases. Germline trimming cut 4 bases from V and 4 bases from J; bases unmatched to any gene: 5. This CDR3 spans 14 amino acids. Germline assignment: CDR1 SGHNT and CDR2 YYREEE (reference sequence). The CDR3 protein is CASSQVTGYNEQFF. DNA for the CDR3: TGTGCCAGCAGCCAGGTGACAGGGTACAATGAGCAGTTCTTC.

In this sample, this clone turned up once. V and J are TRBV2 and TRBJ1-1, with D possibly being TRBD1 (6 bases). CDR3 length: 13 residues. Germline V gene lookup returns CDR1 SNHLY and CDR2 FYNNEI. V was trimmed by 6 bases and J by 4 bases, leaving 12 bases between them. CDR3 in amino acids: CASRDTGFTEAFF. CDR3 in DNA: TGTGCCAGCAGGGATACAGGGTTCACTGAAGCTTTCTTT.

V gene TRBV15 combines with J gene TRBJ1-1; D remains unclear. V lost 1 base to trimming and J lost 1 base, with 4 bases between them. This CDR3 has 13 residues. Per the germline V gene, CDR1 is LNHNV and CDR2 is YYDKDF (reference sequence). The CDR3 DNA follows: TGTGCCACCAGCAGAGGGAGGAACACTGAAGCTTTCTTT. It codes for CATSRGRNTEAFF.

This clone was recorded a few times. The genes are TRBV29-1 and TRBJ1-1; TRBD1 matches at 9 bases. The CDR3 runs to 11 residues. Per germline, CDR1 SQVTM and CDR2 ANQGSEA. J gave up 9 bases and V 6 bases, and 5 bases lay outside the gene matches. CDR3 loop: CSVDGQGKAFF. CDR3 DNA: TGCAGCGTAGACGGACAGGGGAAAGCTTTCTTT.

In regard to this clone: At the DNA level, this CDR3 is encoded by other sequences in the same sample as well. The chain combines TRBV5-1 with TRBJ2-5; a possible D gene is TRBD2 (7 bases). The CDR3 totals 17 residues. The V end was cut by 0 bases, the J end by 5 bases, with 20 bases between. Per germline, CDR1 SGHRS and CDR2 YFSETQ. The CDR3: CASSLVGGGPPRETQYF. CDR3 in DNA: TGCGCCAGCAGCTTGGTTGGGGGGGGCCCCCCGAGGGAGACCCAGTACTTC.

V gene TRBV10-3 combines with J gene TRBJ1-6; TRBD1 is a possible D gene (5 bases). The CDR3 is made up of 13 amino acids. Germline-derived CDR1 and CDR2 are ENHRY and SYGVKD. The germline V and J ends were trimmed by 3 bases and 8 bases, with 8 bases remaining between them. CDR3 bases: TGTGCCATCAGTGACAGGGCGGATTCACCCCTCCACTTT. It specifies CAISDRADSPLHF.

V is TRBV14 and J is TRBJ1-1; D might be TRBD1 (5 bases). From germline, CDR1 is SGHDN and CDR2 FVKESK. V lost 6 bases and J 5 bases, leaving 19 bases between the germline ends. The CDR3 is 15 residues long. CDR3 DNA sequence: TGTGCCAGCAGTTCCTTTACGTCGGGGGTAACTGAAGCTTTCTTT. This translates into CASSSFTSGVTEAFF.

The chain is built from TRBV4-3 and TRBJ1-4, with 7 bases identical to TRBD1. Germline lookup yields CDR1 LGHNA and CDR2 YSLEER. J lost 4 bases, V lost 3 bases, and 8 bases had no gene match. The CDR3 length is 16 residues. CDR3 DNA sequence: TGCGCCAGCAGCCAGGGAACGGGACAGAATAATGAAAAACTGTTTTTT. Translating it yields CASSQGTGQNNEKLFF.

The rearrangement links TRBV15 to TRBJ2-5; the D is unclear. V lost 2 bases and J lost 11, with 15 bases in between. The CDR3 sequence is 13 residues long. Germline CDR1 LNHNV, CDR2 YYDKDF (reference sequence). DNA for the CDR3: TGTGCCACCAGCAGACACTCCCCCGACGGGCAGTACTTC. It yields the protein CATSRHSPDGQYF. The entire variable domain, with the rest obtained from reference TRBV15 and TRBJ2-5, is as follows: DAMVIQNPRYQVTQFGKPVTLSCSQTLNHNVMYWYQQKSSQAPKLLFHYYDKDFNNEADTPDNFQSRRPNTSFCFLDIRSPGLGDTAMYLCATSRHSPDGQYFGPGTRLLVL.

V gene TRBV5-6 combines with J gene TRBJ2-7, with D possibly matching TRBD2 (6 bases). Trimming took off 1 base at V and 6 bases at J, with 8 bases between the two ends. The germline CDR1 and CDR2 sequences are SGHDT and YYEEEE. The CDR3 sequence is 12 residues long. CDR3 protein: CASSLRGSEQYF. The CDR3 region has the DNA TGTGCCAGCAGCTTGCGGGGGTCCGAGCAGTACTTC.

The chain recombines TRBV21-1 with TRBJ1-5; the DNA was not compared with TRBD1, the D call given in the table. TRBV21-1 is classified as a pseudogene. There are 18 residues in the CDR3. The CDR3 DNA is TGTGCCAGCAGCAAAACCGACAGGGAACTCTATAGCAATCAGCCCCAGCATTTT. This translates into CASSKTDRELYSNQPQHF.

The chain is built from TRBV12-5 and TRBJ2-3; D gene uncertain. The germline V and J ends were trimmed by 1 base and 1 base, with 9 bases remaining between them. Germline loops: CDR1 LGHNT, CDR2 FRNRAP. This CDR3 region has 15 residues. The CDR3 DNA is TGTGCTAGTGGTTTGGGACTTGCGGGCACAGATACGCAGTATTTT. It encodes CASGLGLAGTDTQYF.